This T cell receptor (beta chain) derives from a study of T cell changes during pregnancy in multiple sclerosis. Profiled with immunoSEQ multiplex PCR; TCRdb holds only in-frame clones, not every one. The sample includes 15,000 to 20,000 clones, approximately 87% seen only once; the top ten take more than 7.5%. CDR1 and CDR2 from the germline V gene are LNHDA and SQIVND (reference sequence). Trimming pared 8 bases from V and 4 bases from J, leaving 9 bases between. The length of the CDR3 is 11 residues. Here the sequenced sample was CD8+ T cells from peripheral blood mononuclear cells, taken after pregnancy. The TCR comes from a female donor with multiple sclerosis, enrolled in a pregnancy study. This chain joins TRBV19 and TRBJ2-7; tentatively, D is TRBD2 (5 bases). CDR3 in amino acids: CASSGEYEQYF. The CDR3 coding sequence is TGTGCCAGTTCCGGGGAATACGAGCAGTACTTC.